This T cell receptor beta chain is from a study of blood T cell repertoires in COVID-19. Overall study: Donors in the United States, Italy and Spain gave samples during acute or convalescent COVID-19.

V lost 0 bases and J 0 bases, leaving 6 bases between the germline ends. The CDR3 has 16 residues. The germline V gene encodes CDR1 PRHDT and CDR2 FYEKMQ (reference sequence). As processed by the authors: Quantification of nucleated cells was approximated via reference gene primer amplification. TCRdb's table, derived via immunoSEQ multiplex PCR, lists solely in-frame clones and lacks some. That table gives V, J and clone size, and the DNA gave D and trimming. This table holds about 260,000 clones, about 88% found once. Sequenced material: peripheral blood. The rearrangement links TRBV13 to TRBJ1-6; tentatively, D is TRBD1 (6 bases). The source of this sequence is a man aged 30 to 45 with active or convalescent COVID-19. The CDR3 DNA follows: TGTGCCAGCAGCTTAGGCAGGGGCTCCTATAATTCACCCCTCCACTTT. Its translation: CASSLGRGSYNSPLHF. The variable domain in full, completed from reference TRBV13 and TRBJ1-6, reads AAGVIQSPRHLIKEKRETATLKCYPIPRHDTVYWYQQGPGQDPQFLISFYEKMQSDKGSIPDRFSAQQFSDYHSELNMSSLELGDSALYFCASSLGRGSYNSPLHFGNGTRLTVT.